The rows below give T cell receptor beta chains drawn from one sample of a study of early T cells in non-severe SARS-CoV-2 infection. TCRdb recomputed calls from the 5' RACE reads with MiXCR, one row per CDR3 protein. The repertoire consists of some 76,000 distinct CDR3 sequences, with roughly 15% occurring once and the leading ten covering over 12%. The sample consisted of whole blood. The receptors were gathered from an adult who was a healthcare worker with PCR-confirmed SARS-CoV-2 infection or an uninfected control (not recorded which). Each CDR3 is given with its conserved first and last residue. The D gene is left open where the match is weak. The size of a clone is reported for some rows only, either as once, few or many, or as a class for expanded clones.

.	14	.	TRBV11-2	TRBJ1-1	CASSLRPRETEAFF	TGTGCCAGCAGCTTAAGGCCCAGGGAAACTGAAGCTTTCTTT
.	15	.	TRBV10-3	TRBJ2-3	CAISDTGISTDTQYF	TGTGCCATCAGTGACACAGGGATTTCGACAGATACGCAGTATTTT
.	19	TRBD2	TRBV4-3	TRBJ2-3	CASSQVPLAGGPQTDTQYF	TGCGCCAGCAGCCAAGTCCCACTAGCGGGGGGGCCCCAGACAGATACGCAGTATTTT
few	17	TRBD1	TRBV9	TRBJ2-6	CASSGGTVNSGANVLTF	TGTGCCAGCAGCGGAGGGACAGTAAACTCTGGGGCCAACGTCCTGACTTTC
many	16	.	TRBV29-1	TRBJ2-1	CSVEEGQWKSHNEQFF	TGCAGCGTTGAAGAAGGACAGTGGAAGTCCCACAATGAGCAGTTCTTC
.	13	.	TRBV7-6	TRBJ1-2	CASSRDIRDGYTF	TGTGCCAGCAGCCGGGACATCAGAGATGGCTACACCTTC
.	13	.	TRBV11-3	TRBJ1-1	CASSDRLNTEAFF	TGTGCCAGCAGCGACAGACTGAACACTGAAGCTTTCTTT
many	13	.	TRBV6-2/TRBV6-3	TRBJ2-1	CASGPNNYNEQFF	TGTGCCAGCGGCCCAAACAATTACAATGAGCAGTTCTTC
.	16	.	TRBV7-8	TRBJ2-3	CASSLVVGEKADTQYF	TGTGCCAGCAGCTTAGTGGTCGGGGAGAAGGCAGATACGCAGTATTTT
.	13	.	TRBV20-1	TRBJ1-1	CSAQGQMNTEAFF	TGCAGTGCTCAGGGGCAGATGAACACTGAAGCTTTCTTT
few	14	.	TRBV6-5	TRBJ1-1	CASSQRTENTEAFF	TGTGCCAGCAGTCAAAGGACGGAGAACACTGAAGCTTTCTTT
medium-sized	15	.	TRBV29-1	TRBJ2-1	CSVETGEGVYNEQFF	TGCAGCGTTGAGACAGGGGAGGGGGTTTACAATGAGCAGTTCTTC
few	15	.	TRBV6-1	TRBJ2-2	CASSEGGANTGELFF	TGTGCCAGCAGTGAAGGGGGAGCGAACACCGGGGAGCTGTTTTTT
many	14	TRBD1	TRBV5-1	TRBJ2-5	CASSFGTVQETQYF	TGCGCCAGCAGCTTCGGGACAGTGCAAGAGACCCAGTACTTC
many	16	.	TRBV7-9	TRBJ1-3	CASSPGSGTSGNTIYF	TGTGCCAGCAGCCCTGGGTCCGGGACCTCAGGAAACACCATATATTTT
.	15	.	TRBV7-6	TRBJ2-3	CASSSMGGSTDTQYF	TGTGCCAGCAGCTCAATGGGGGGTAGCACAGATACGCAGTATTTT
.	15	.	TRBV19	TRBJ1-5	CASSIYEGWTQPQHF	TGTGCCAGTAGTATTTATGAAGGCTGGACTCAGCCCCAGCATTTT
few	16	.	TRBV20-1	TRBJ1-6	CSAPIAGRPEASPLHF	TGCAGTGCTCCTATCGCCGGGCGTCCAGAGGCTTCACCCCTCCACTTT
few	15	TRBD1	TRBV5-5	TRBJ1-6	CASSLNTGANSPLHF	TGTGCCAGCAGCTTGAACACAGGGGCTAATTCACCCCTCCACTTT
.	16	.	TRBV18	TRBJ1-6	CASSPDPGMDNSPLHF	TGTGCCAGCTCACCGGATCCGGGGATGGATAATTCACCCCTCCACTTT
.	14	TRBD2	TRBV2	TRBJ2-3	CASANQAGSDTQYF	TGTGCCAGCGCCAATCAAGCGGGATCAGATACGCAGTATTTT
few	17	.	TRBV11-2	TRBJ1-3	CASSFSTLSVSGNTIYF	TGTGCCAGCAGCTTTTCAACACTAAGCGTCTCTGGAAACACCATATATTTT
.	14	.	TRBV5-5	TRBJ2-2	CASSLPPRTGELFF	TGTGCCAGCAGCCTGCCCCCACGGACCGGGGAGCTGTTTTTT
.	15	.	TRBV11-2	TRBJ2-4	CASRRPGTPKNIQYF	TGTGCCAGCAGGAGGCCCGGGACACCCAAAAACATTCAGTACTTC
.	15	.	TRBV19	TRBJ2-5	CASTPRAGTQETQYF	TGTGCCAGTACCCCGCGGGCAGGGACACAAGAGACCCAGTACTTC
.	14	.	TRBV9	TRBJ1-1	CASSAHRANTEAFF	TGTGCCAGCAGCGCTCATCGGGCTAACACTGAAGCTTTCTTT
few	16	.	TRBV12-3/TRBV12-4	TRBJ2-6	CASRGTWVPGANVLTF	TGTGCCAGCAGGGGGACATGGGTGCCTGGGGCCAACGTCCTGACTTTC
many	16	TRBD1	TRBV28	TRBJ1-2	CASSPAGTGRLGGYTF	TGTGCCAGCAGTCCTGCCGGGACAGGCAGGCTAGGTGGCTACACCTTC
.	14	TRBD2	TRBV5-1	TRBJ2-7	CASGMTSGAYEQYF	TGCGCCAGCGGAATGACTAGCGGGGCGTACGAGCAGTACTTC
.	13	.	TRBV28	TRBJ1-2	CASRLGFLGGYTF	TGTGCCAGCAGGCTAGGGTTCCTGGGTGGCTACACCTTC
.	13	.	TRBV20-1	TRBJ1-1	CSAPGRRNTEAFF	TGCAGTGCTCCAGGACGGCGGAACACTGAAGCTTTCTTT
.	15	TRBD1	TRBV7-2	TRBJ2-3	CASSLLGQNTDTQYF	TGTGCCAGCAGCCTACTGGGACAGAACACAGATACGCAGTATTTT
.	14	.	TRBV11-2	TRBJ2-3	CASSSDLGTDTQYF	TGTGCCAGCAGCTCGGACCTGGGGACAGATACGCAGTATTTT
.	14	TRBD1	TRBV25-1	TRBJ1-5	CASSRTGEAQPQHF	TGTGCCAGCAGCCGGACAGGGGAGGCTCAGCCCCAGCATTTT
.	17	.	TRBV4-1	TRBJ1-3	CASSPMERGNSGNTIYF	TGCGCCAGCAGCCCAATGGAGAGGGGAAACTCCGGAAACACCATATATTTT
.	15	TRBD1	TRBV6-7	TRBJ1-2	CASSYSVQGTYGYTF	TGTGCCAGCAGTTACTCGGTACAGGGGACCTATGGCTACACCTTC
.	14	.	TRBV7-2	TRBJ1-1	CASSLGMGADEAFF	TGTGCCAGCAGCTTAGGAATGGGGGCGGATGAAGCTTTCTTT
.	16	TRBD2	TRBV3-1	TRBJ2-4	CASSQGDYLAKNIQYF	TGTGCCAGCAGCCAAGGGGACTACCTAGCCAAAAACATTCAGTACTTC
.	15	.	TRBV4-2	TRBJ2-7	CASSQGVSGIYEQYF	TGTGCCAGCAGCCAAGGTGTGAGTGGAATTTACGAGCAGTACTTC
many	17	.	TRBV6-2/TRBV6-3	TRBJ2-6	CASRLQGANSGANVLTF	TGTGCCAGCAGGCTACAGGGCGCCAACTCTGGGGCCAACGTCCTGACTTTC
.	15	.	TRBV7-9	TRBJ1-4	CASSYDAGRGKKLFF	TGTGCCAGCAGCTATGACGCGGGGCGTGGGAAAAAACTGTTTTTT